Reported below is one T cell receptor beta chain. Base qualities are not at hand, and no much larger clone is one base apart. This specimen belongs to a study of graft-versus-host responses after intestinal transplantation (dated by TCRdb to the early 2020s). Turning to the overall study: The transplants that recipients received were multivisceral, liver-intestinal, or isolated intestinal. Every recipient was given anti-thymocyte globulin induction, followed by roughly 3 years of maintenance tacrolimus and steroids. After intestinal transplantation, graft-versus-host and host-versus-graft alloreactive T cell clones were followed in the graft, circulation and bone marrow using bulk TCR-beta CDR3 sequencing. To identify alloreactive clones, pre-transplant mixed lymphocyte reaction products were sequenced and then compared with unstimulated pre-transplant donor and recipient T cells. The cohort enrolled about two dozen intestinal transplant recipients, one of whom was a retransplant, and 3 patients without pretransplant specimens were excluded. Donor T cell macrochimerism was defined as a peak of at least 4% donor T cells among recipient peripheral blood mononuclear cells. Rather than being sequenced by the commercial service, samples from a few later patients were sequenced in-house on an Illumina MiSeq and processed with MiXCR.

Preparation of the library involved the immunoSEQ multiplex PCR assay. For most patients, genomic DNA was isolated using the Qiagen DNeasy Blood and Tissue Kit and was shipped frozen to Adaptive Biotechnologies for TCR sequencing. For most patients, high-throughput TCR-beta CDR3 sequencing of genomic DNA was performed by Adaptive Biotechnologies. From the authors' description of their analysis: Adaptive's ImmunoSEQ software supplied the TCR sequencing data for 15 to 20 patients, while MiXCR and VDJtools were used to process a few other patients. To correct CD4 versus CD8 sorting errors, any sequence found in both subsets at a frequency ratio below 5:1 was removed. CDR3 nucleotide sequences shared between donor and recipient were removed because their origin could not be assigned. To be classed as alloreactive, a clone needed at least 2-fold expansion over unstimulated cells and a minimum CFSE-low frequency of 0.002% (template counts) or 0.001% (read counts). Clones were considered mappable if detected in sequenced pre-transplant spleen, lymph node, or MLR CFSE-low populations of the donor or recipient. The cumulative frequency of alloreactive clones was calculated as a percentage of all sequences, weighted by copy number. The immuneACCESS repertoire file appears here via TCRdb, limited to in-frame rearrangements. These files lack a portion of the clones; in checked studies, under half of the deficit traces to unresolved V genes, and the cause of the others is not known. V and J calls and clone size follow that table, whereas D and trimming were derived from the DNA. The sample records under 25,000 clones, roughly 36% of which are singletons. The ten largest account for approximately 2% of the sample.

The CDR3 holds 12 amino acids from the cysteine to the phenylalanine. CDR3 DNA only is kept here, 36 bases in frame from base 1. CDR1 SEHNR and CDR2 FQNEAQ were looked up in the germline V gene (reference sequence). V is cut by 7 bases and J by 2 bases, and the space between the germline ends is 7 bases. The meaning of the sample's time point label: cells obtained before transplantation from donor or recipient. In the mixed lymphocyte reactions, 200,000 CFSE-labeled pre-transplant responders were plated with 200,000 irradiated violet-dye-labeled stimulators and cultured for approximately six days. After the mixed lymphocyte reaction, proliferating CD3+CD4+CFSE-low and CD3+CD8+CFSE-low responder cells were FACS-sorted on a BD Influx sorter. The full study reports these points: GvH clones were detected in recipient bone marrow, and some appeared earlier in ileal mucosa or blood, consistent with an intestinal mucosal origin. The relatively low number and heterogeneity of intestinal transplant patients limited the conclusions. Early after transplant, declines in HvG clones were associated with peak levels of circulating GvH clones. High GvH to HvG T cell clonal ratios were observed in the allografts of patients with donor T cell macrochimerism.

This specimen consisted of alloreactive CD4+ T cells from a mixed lymphocyte reaction culture, obtained before transplantation. The cell subset or site label, as the study defines it: CFSE-low proliferating T cells sorted from approximately six-day pre-transplant mixed lymphocyte reaction (GvH or HvG direction). The clonotype originates from a human patient who was an organ donor for intestinal transplantation. The chain is encoded by TRBV7-9 joined to TRBJ2-3; the D gene assignment is ambiguous. The nucleotides read TGTGCCAGCACCACTCACACAGATACGCAGTATTTT. Its translation is CASTTHTDTQYF.